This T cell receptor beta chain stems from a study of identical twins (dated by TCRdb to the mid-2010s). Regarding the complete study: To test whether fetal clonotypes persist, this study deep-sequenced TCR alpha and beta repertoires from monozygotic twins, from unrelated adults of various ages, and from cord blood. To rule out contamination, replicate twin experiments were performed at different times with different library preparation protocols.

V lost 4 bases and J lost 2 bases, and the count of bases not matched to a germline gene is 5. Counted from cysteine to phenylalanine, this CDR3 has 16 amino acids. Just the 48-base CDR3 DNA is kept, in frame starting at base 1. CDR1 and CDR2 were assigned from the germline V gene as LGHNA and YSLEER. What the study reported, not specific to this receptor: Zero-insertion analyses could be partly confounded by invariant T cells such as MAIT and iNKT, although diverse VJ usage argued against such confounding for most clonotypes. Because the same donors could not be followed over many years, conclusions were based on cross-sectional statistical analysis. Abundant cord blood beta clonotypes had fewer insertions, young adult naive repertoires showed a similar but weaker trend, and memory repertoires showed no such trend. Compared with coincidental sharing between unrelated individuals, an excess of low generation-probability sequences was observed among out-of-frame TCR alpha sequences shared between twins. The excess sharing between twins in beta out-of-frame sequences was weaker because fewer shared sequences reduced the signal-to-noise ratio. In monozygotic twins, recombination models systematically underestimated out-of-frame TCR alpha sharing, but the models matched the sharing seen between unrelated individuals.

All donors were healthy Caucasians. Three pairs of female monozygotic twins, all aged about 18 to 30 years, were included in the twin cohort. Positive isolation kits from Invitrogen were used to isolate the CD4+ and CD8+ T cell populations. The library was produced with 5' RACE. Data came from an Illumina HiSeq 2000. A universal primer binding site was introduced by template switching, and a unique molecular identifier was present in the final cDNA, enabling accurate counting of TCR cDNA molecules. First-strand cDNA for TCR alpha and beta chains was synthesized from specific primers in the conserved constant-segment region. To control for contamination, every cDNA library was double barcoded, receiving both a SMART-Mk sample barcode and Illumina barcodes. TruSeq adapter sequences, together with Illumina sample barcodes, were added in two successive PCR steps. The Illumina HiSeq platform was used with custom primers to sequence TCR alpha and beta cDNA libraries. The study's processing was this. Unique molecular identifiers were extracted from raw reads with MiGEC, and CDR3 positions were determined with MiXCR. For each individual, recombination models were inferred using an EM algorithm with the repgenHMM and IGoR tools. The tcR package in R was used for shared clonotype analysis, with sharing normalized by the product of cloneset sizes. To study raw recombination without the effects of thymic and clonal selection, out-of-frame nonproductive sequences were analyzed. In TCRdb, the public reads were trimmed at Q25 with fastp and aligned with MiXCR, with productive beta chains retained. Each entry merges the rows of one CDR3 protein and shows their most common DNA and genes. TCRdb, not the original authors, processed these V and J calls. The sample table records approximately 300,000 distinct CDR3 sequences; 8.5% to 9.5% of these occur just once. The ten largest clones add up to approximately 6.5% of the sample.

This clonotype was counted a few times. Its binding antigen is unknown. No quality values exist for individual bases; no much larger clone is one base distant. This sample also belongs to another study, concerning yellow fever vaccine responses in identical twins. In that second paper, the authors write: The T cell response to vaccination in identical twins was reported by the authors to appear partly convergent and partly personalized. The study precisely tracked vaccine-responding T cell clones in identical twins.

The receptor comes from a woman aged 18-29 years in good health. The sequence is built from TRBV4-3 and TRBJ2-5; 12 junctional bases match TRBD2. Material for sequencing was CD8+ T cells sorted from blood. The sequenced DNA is TGCGCCAGCAGCCCGGGACTAGCGGGTACTCAAGAGACCCAGTACTTC. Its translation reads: CASSPGLAGTQETQYF.